These 8 T cell receptor beta chains came from one sample sequenced in a study of blood T cell repertoires in COVID-19 (dated by TCRdb to about 2020). Receptor amplification or capture employed the immunoSEQ multiplex PCR assay. As stored in TCRdb, this immuneACCESS dataset retains in-frame rearrangements with V and J assigned. A fraction of the clones does not appear; measured against another copy, unresolved V genes explain less than half of the discrepancy, and the remainder lacks a known reason. The sample data list some 80,000 clones, and 60% to 80% of these were observed just once. Clones ranked in the top ten supply 36% of the sample. The sequenced sample was peripheral blood. The receptors stem from a man in his 60s with COVID-19, enrolled during active disease.

The chain joins TRBV5-5 to TRBJ1-5, with a possible D match to TRBD1 (5 bases). Germline assignment: CDR1 SGHKS and CDR2 YYEKEE (reference sequence). V lost 2 bases and J lost 4, with 7 bases in between. CDR3 length equals 13 residues. The CDR3 region has the DNA TGTGCCAGCAGCTTCGACAGAAATCAGCCCCAGCATTTT. It translates to CASSFDRNQPQHF.

The CDR3 protein is CASSYGGAADTQYF. CDR3 DNA sequence: TGTGCCAGCAGTTACGGCGGGGCCGCAGATACGCAGTATTTT. This chain joins TRBV6-5 and TRBJ2-3; D is perhaps TRBD2 (6 bases). The CDR3 is made up of 14 amino acids. The germline V gene encodes CDR1 MNHEY and CDR2 SVGAGI. V lost 2 bases and J lost 4, with 10 bases in between.

The rearrangement links TRBV18 to TRBJ1-4; TRBD1 is a possible D gene (6 bases). The V gene's germline CDR1 is KGHSH and CDR2 LQKENI. This CDR3 is built from 14 residues. Trimming pared 3 bases from V and 9 bases from J, leaving 14 bases between. In DNA, the CDR3 is TGTGCCAGCTCACCGACGGACAGTGGTAAAAAACTGTTTTTT. Amino acids: CASSPTDSGKKLFF. The whole variable domain, remainder taken from reference TRBV18 and TRBJ1-4, is NAGVMQNPRHLVRRRGQEARLRCSPMKGHSHVYWYRQLPEEGLKFMVYLQKENIIDESGMPKERFSAEFPKEGPSILRIQQVVRGDSAAYFCASSPTDSGKKLFFGSGTQLSVL.

This chain joins TRBV11-2 and TRBJ1-2; D is uncertain. V was clipped by 2 bases and J by 0 bases, with 7 bases between them. CDR1 is SGHAT, CDR2 FQNNGV, per germline. The CDR3 sequence is 14 residues long. CDR3 sequence (DNA): TGTGCCAGCAGCTTACAGGCAGCTAACTATGGCTACACCTTC. It yields the protein CASSLQAANYGYTF.

The V gene is TRBV18, the J gene TRBJ2-7; 13 bases fit TRBD2. The V gene's germline CDR1 is KGHSH and CDR2 LQKENI. The trim removed 2 bases at V and 2 bases at J, leaving 0 bases unmatched. This CDR3 is built from 15 residues. The CDR3 region is CASSPGLAGAYEQYF. The CDR3, as DNA: TGTGCCAGCTCACCAGGACTAGCGGGAGCCTACGAGCAGTACTTC.

In its sample, this clone was seen once. The rearrangement joins TRBV20-1 to TRBJ2-7, with D perhaps TRBD1 (5 bases). The germline V gene encodes CDR1 DFQATT and CDR2 SNEGSKA (reference sequence). This CDR3 comprises 14 residues. V was shortened by 3 bases and J by 6 bases, with 18 bases between the two germline ends. CDR3 protein: CSASRAGMFSEQYF. CDR3 DNA sequence: TGCAGTGCTAGTAGGGCAGGGATGTTCTCCGAGCAGTACTTC.

V usage is TRBV5-1 and J usage is TRBJ2-7; TRBD1 might be the D (8 bases). V was trimmed by 6 bases and J by 1 base, leaving 14 bases between them. From germline, CDR1 is SGHRS and CDR2 YFSETQ. The CDR3 runs 14 residues. The CDR3 coding sequence is TGCGCCAGCACATCACAGGGGGGGTCCTACGAGCAGTACTTC. Protein: CASTSQGGSYEQYF.

The chain combines TRBV2 with TRBJ2-3, with 9 bases aligning to TRBD1. Germline V gene data show CDR1 as SNHLY and CDR2 as FYNNEI. The J segment lost 1 base and the V segment lost 10 bases, leaving 12 bases of the junction unmatched. The CDR3 loop spans 16 amino acids. The CDR3 coding sequence is TGTGCCACCATCCTACGGACAGGGGAGGGCACAGATACGCAGTATTTT. Encoded protein: CATILRTGEGTDTQYF.